This TCR beta chain was sequenced during a study of blood T cell repertoires in COVID-19. Study-wide background: Samples came from the United States, Italy and Spain, spanning acute and convalescent COVID-19. T cells, B-cell-depleted T cells, or PBMCs provided the cDNA or gDNA that served as material.

The length of the CDR3 is 13 residues. The germline V gene encodes CDR1 MNHEY and CDR2 SVGAGI. V lost 10 bases and J lost 5, with 17 bases in between. Sequenced by immunoSEQ multiplex PCR; TCRdb stores in-frame clones only, minus some. The data contain roughly 67,000 clones, around 89% of them seen just once; the ten biggest clones take up over 0.95%. This chain links TRBV6-5 with TRBJ1-2, with D tentatively TRBD1 (5 bases). The specimen was peripheral blood. The source is a woman in her sixties with acute or convalescent COVID-19. In DNA, the CDR3 is TGTGCCACCGCGTTTGGGGGGAGTTATGGCTACACCTTC. Residues: CATAFGGSYGYTF.